One and the same sample provided the 19 T cell receptor beta chains below, sequenced in a study of T cells in localized non-small cell lung cancer. Sequencing used immunoSEQ multiplex PCR; TCRdb keeps in-frame clones, though not all of them. Of around 23,000 clones listed, about nine tenths are singletons. This specimen consisted of peripheral blood, obtained before any cancer treatment. The receptors shown here come from a woman aged 40-75 years with stage I lung adenocarcinoma.

This chain uses TRBV28 with TRBJ2-1, with D unclear. Germline V gene data show CDR1 as MDHEN and CDR2 as SYDVKM. The CDR3 contains 11 residues. Trimming shortened V by 3 bases and J by 10 bases, and 7 bases separated the two germline ends. CDR3 region: CASSFRGEQFF. CDR3 DNA sequence: TGTGCCAGCAGTTTTAGAGGCGAGCAGTTCTTC. The full variable domain, completed using reference TRBV28 and TRBJ2-1, is DVKVTQSSRYLVKRTGEKVFLECVQDMDHENMFWYRQDPGLGLRLIYFSYDVKMKEKGDIPEGYSVSREKKERFSLILESASTNQTSMYLCASSFRGEQFFGPGTRLTVL.

V and J are TRBV14 and TRBJ2-5; D is unresolved. Germline CDR1 reads SGHDN; CDR2 reads FVKESK. Trimming stripped 5 bases from V and 4 bases from J, with 11 bases between. The CDR3 totals 13 residues. Written as DNA, the CDR3 is TGTGCCAGCAGCAAAGGGTTCTCAGAGACCCAGTACTTC. Protein product: CASSKGFSETQYF.

This clone was counted a single time. V is TRBV5-1 and J is TRBJ2-1; 8 bases line up with TRBD1. This CDR3 region has 15 residues. In germline, CDR1 is SGHRS, CDR2 YFSETQ. Trimming took 0 bases from V and 8 from J; bases not matched to a gene: 7. This CDR3 is CASSLAGGARYEQFF. CDR3 bases: TGCGCCAGCAGCTTGGCAGGGGGCGCTCGTTATGAGCAGTTCTTC.

V gene TRBV28 combines with J gene TRBJ1-6; D not resolved. The CDR3 length is 15 residues. V lost 4 bases and J 6 bases, leaving 13 bases between the germline ends. CDR1 and CDR2 (germline): MDHEN, SYDVKM. The CDR3 nucleotides read TGTGCCAGCAGTTCACAGACAATCCCTAATTCACCCCTCCACTTT. It codes for CASSSQTIPNSPLHF.

The chain recombines TRBV7-2 with TRBJ2-1, with no clear D. With 5 bases removed from V and 6 bases from J, the gap between germline ends came to 14 bases. The CDR3 runs 14 residues. Germline V gene data show CDR1 as SGHTA and CDR2 as FQGNSA. CDR3 residues: CASSPSVTVNEQFF. CDR3 nucleotides: TGTGCCAGCAGCCCAAGCGTTACGGTCAATGAGCAGTTCTTC.

This clone was counted a single time. This sequence joins TRBV4-3 and TRBJ2-3, with 8 bases that match TRBD2. Germline V lookup: CDR1 LGHNA, CDR2 YSLEER. The CDR3 spans 16 residues. J was trimmed by 6 bases and V by 1 base; bases with no gene match: 9. In DNA form, the CDR3 reads TGCGCCAGCAGCCAAGCAGCAGCGGGAGTTTCCGATACGCAGTATTTT. Amino acid sequence: CASSQAAAGVSDTQYF.

The V call is TRBV11-2, the J call TRBJ2-7; 8 nucleotides agree with TRBD2. The CDR3 is made up of 17 amino acids. Per the germline V gene, CDR1 is SGHAT and CDR2 is FQNNGV. V dropped 5 bases and J dropped 5; count of bases not matched to a gene: 17. The CDR3 bases are TGTGCCAGCAGCCCTCGTTACCCCCTAGCGGGTGGGAACGAGCAGTACTTC. It specifies CASSPRYPLAGGNEQYF.

The chain recombines TRBV5-4 with TRBJ2-1; 8 bases match TRBD2. The trim removed 4 bases at V and 6 bases at J, leaving 12 bases unmatched. The CDR3 has 16 residues. CDR1 is SGHNT and CDR2 is YYREEE in the germline V gene (reference sequence). The DNA for the CDR3 is TGTGCCAGCAGCCAGCCCCCGGGACTAGGCGCCAATGAGCAGTTCTTC. Protein sequence: CASSQPPGLGANEQFF.

This clone is a singleton in its sample. The V and J genes are TRBV6-5 and TRBJ1-5; 7 bases are shared with TRBD1. CDR3 size: 13 residues. J was trimmed by 7 bases and V by 6 bases; bases with no gene match: 6. Germline V gene lookup returns CDR1 MNHEY and CDR2 SVGAGI. CDR3 coding DNA: TGTGCCAGCAGACAGGGGTCCGGACAGCCCCAGCATTTT. Translation gives CASRQGSGQPQHF.

This chain joins TRBV4-3 and TRBJ2-7, with 8 bases lining up with TRBD1. The CDR3 is 15 residues long. The trim removed 1 base at V and 4 bases at J, leaving 6 bases unmatched. Germline loops: CDR1 LGHNA, CDR2 YSLEER. The CDR3 DNA is TGCGCCAGCAGCCAAGTTGGGACAGGTCGGTACGAGCAGTACTTC. Amino acid sequence: CASSQVGTGRYEQYF.

The chain employs TRBV5-4 and TRBJ2-1, with 7 bases matching TRBD1. CDR3 length: 14 residues. Looked up from germline, CDR1 is SGHNT and CDR2 is YYREEE (reference sequence). With V trimmed by 5 bases and J by 2 bases, 4 bases remained unmatched. Here the CDR3 reads CASSPGQTYNEQFF. The CDR3, as DNA: TGTGCCAGCAGTCCGGGACAGACCTACAATGAGCAGTTCTTC.

The chain joins TRBV15 to TRBJ2-1; D not resolved. Germline V gene sequence: CDR1 LNHNV, CDR2 YYDKDF (reference sequence). CDR3 size: 16 residues. V lost 4 bases to trimming and J lost 2 bases, with 15 bases between them. The CDR3 coding sequence is TGTGCCACCAGCAACCTCTTAGGTGGGACCTACAATGAGCAGTTCTTC. Its protein is CATSNLLGGTYNEQFF. The full variable domain, with the rest looked up from reference TRBV15 and TRBJ2-1, is DAMVIQNPRYQVTQFGKPVTLSCSQTLNHNVMYWYQQKSSQAPKLLFHYYDKDFNNEADTPDNFQSRRPNTSFCFLDIRSPGLGDTAMYLCATSNLLGGTYNEQFFGPGTRLTVL.

This clone was seen only a few times. The rearrangement joins TRBV28 to TRBJ2-5; D gene unclear. Germline V gene data show CDR1 as MDHEN and CDR2 as SYDVKM. This CDR3 comprises 12 residues. V lost 5 bases and J lost 5, with 9 bases in between. CDR3 nucleotides: TGTGCCAGCAGTCCCCATGGGGAGACCCAGTACTTC. It translates to CASSPHGETQYF. The complete variable domain, with remaining parts taken from reference TRBV28 and TRBJ2-5, reads DVKVTQSSRYLVKRTGEKVFLECVQDMDHENMFWYRQDPGLGLRLIYFSYDVKMKEKGDIPEGYSVSREKKERFSLILESASTNQTSMYLCASSPHGETQYFGPGTRLLVL.

The chain joins TRBV6-5 to TRBJ2-5, with D perhaps TRBD1 (6 bases). CDR1 and CDR2 from the germline V gene are MNHEY and SVGAGI. There are 14 residues in the CDR3. V was trimmed by 2 bases and J by 5 bases, leaving 12 bases between them. The CDR3 here is CASSYLPRGETQYF. The CDR3 coding sequence is TGTGCCAGCAGTTACCTTCCTAGGGGGGAGACCCAGTACTTC.

The chain combines TRBV4-1 with TRBJ2-1, with D hard to call. The ends were cut back, 3 bases at V and 0 bases at J, with 12 bases in the middle. Per germline, CDR1 MGHRA and CDR2 YSYEKL. The CDR3 spans 16 residues. The CDR3 loop is CASSHRSQDSYNEQFF. The CDR3 nucleotides are TGCGCCAGCAGCCACCGGTCGCAGGACTCCTACAATGAGCAGTTCTTC.

The chain has TRBV7-2 and TRBJ2-7; no firm D call. The germline V gene encodes CDR1 SGHTA and CDR2 FQGNSA. The V end was cut by 7 bases, the J end by 0 bases, with 10 bases between. The CDR3 totals 13 residues. The DNA of the CDR3 is TGTGCCAGCAAAGAGTACATCTCCTACGAGCAGTACTTC. The encoded protein is CASKEYISYEQYF.

The V and J genes are TRBV5-1 and TRBJ1-2, with 10 bases identical to TRBD1. Germline CDR1 is SGHRS and CDR2 is YFSETQ. The CDR3 extends over 15 amino acids. With 3 bases clipped from V and 0 bases from J, the junction kept 2 bases outside the gene matches. The CDR3 DNA reads as TGCGCCAGCAGCTCCGGACAGGGGGCTAACTATGGCTACACCTTC. This gives the protein CASSSGQGANYGYTF.

V gene TRBV4-1 combines with J gene TRBJ2-5; TRBD2 agrees at 11 bases. Germline CDR1 reads MGHRA; CDR2 reads YSYEKL. This CDR3 is 18 amino acids long. The junction had 14 bases not matched to a gene; V was cut back by 4 bases and J by 4 bases. The CDR3 DNA reads TGCGCCAGCAGCCCTGGACTAGCGGGTATCTCCGGGGGAGAGACCCAGTACTTC. Its translation is CASSPGLAGISGGETQYF.

The V call is TRBV7-3, the J call TRBJ2-1, with 7 nucleotides matching TRBD2. CDR3 length equals 16 residues. Germline CDR1 is SGHTA and CDR2 is FQGTGA. After removal of 2 bases from V and 2 bases from J, the junction contained 6 bases not matched to a gene. As DNA, the CDR3 is TGTGCCAGCAGCTTACTGAGGGCGGGAGCCTACAATGAGCAGTTCTTC. Translated: CASSLLRAGAYNEQFF.